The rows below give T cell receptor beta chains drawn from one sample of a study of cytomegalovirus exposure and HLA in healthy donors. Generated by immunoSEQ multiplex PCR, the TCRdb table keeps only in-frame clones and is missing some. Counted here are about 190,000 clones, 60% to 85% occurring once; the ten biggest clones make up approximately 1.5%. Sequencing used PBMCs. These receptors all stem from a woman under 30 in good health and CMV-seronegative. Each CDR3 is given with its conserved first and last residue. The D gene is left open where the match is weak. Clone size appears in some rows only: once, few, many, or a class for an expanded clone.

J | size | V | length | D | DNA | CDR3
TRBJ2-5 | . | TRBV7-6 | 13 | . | TGTGCCAGCAGCTTGGGACTTCAAGAGACCCAGTACTTC | CASSLGLQETQYF
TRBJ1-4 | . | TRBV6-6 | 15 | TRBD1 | TGTGCCAGCAGTTCTAACAGGGGGCGCGGGGAAAAACTGTTTTTT | CASSSNRGRGEKLFF
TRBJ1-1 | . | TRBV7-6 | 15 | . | TGTGCCAGCAGCTTACGGCAGGGAATCCCTACTGAAGCTTTCTTT | CASSLRQGIPTEAFF
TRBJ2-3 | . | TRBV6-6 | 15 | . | TGTGCCAGCAGTACCTTTAGGGGAAGCACAGATACGCAGTATTTT | CASSTFRGSTDTQYF
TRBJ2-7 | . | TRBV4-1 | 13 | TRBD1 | TGCGCCAGCAAGGGACAGGGGACCTACGAGCAGTACTTC | CASKGQGTYEQYF
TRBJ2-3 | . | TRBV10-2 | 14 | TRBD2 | TGCGCCAGCCGGACTAGCGGGGGAGCAGATACGCAGTATTTT | CASRTSGGADTQYF
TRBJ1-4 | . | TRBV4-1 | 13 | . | TGCGCCAGCAGCCAAGCCGGGAAAGAAAAACTGTTTTTT | CASSQAGKEKLFF
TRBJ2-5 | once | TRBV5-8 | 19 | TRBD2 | TGTGCCAGCAGCCGAACTTGGACTAGCGGGGGGGGACGGCAAGAGACCCAGTACTTC | CASSRTWTSGGGRQETQYF
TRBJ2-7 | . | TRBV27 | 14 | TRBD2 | TGTGCCAGCAGTTTGATCAGCGGGAGAACCGAGCAGTACTTC | CASSLISGRTEQYF
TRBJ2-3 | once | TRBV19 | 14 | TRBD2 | TGTGCCAGTAGTATTTCGGGAGGAACAGATACGCAGTATTTT | CASSISGGTDTQYF
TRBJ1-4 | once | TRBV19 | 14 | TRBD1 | TGTGCCAGTAGGATATCGCAGGGGGGTGAAAAACTGTTTTTT | CASRISQGGEKLFF
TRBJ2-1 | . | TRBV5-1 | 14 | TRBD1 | TGCGCCAGCAGCTTGGACAGGGGCTACAATGAGCAGTTCTTC | CASSLDRGYNEQFF
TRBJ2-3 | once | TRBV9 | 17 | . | TGTGCCAGCACCACGAAGAGGGGGGGGCTGAGCACAGATACGCAGTATTTT | CASTTKRGGLSTDTQYF
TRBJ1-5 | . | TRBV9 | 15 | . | TGTGCCAGCAGCGTTGGGCCAGACAGCAATCAGCCCCAGCATTTT | CASSVGPDSNQPQHF
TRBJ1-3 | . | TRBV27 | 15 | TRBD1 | TGTGCCAGCAGTTTCTCCGGGACAGGGGGTAACACCATATATTTT | CASSFSGTGGNTIYF